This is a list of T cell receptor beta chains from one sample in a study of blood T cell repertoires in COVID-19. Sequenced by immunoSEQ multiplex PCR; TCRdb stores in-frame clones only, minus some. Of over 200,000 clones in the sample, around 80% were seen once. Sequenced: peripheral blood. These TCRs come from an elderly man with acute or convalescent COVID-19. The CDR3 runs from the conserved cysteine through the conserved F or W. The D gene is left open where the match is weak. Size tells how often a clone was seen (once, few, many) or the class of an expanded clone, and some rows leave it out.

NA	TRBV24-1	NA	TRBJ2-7	CATSDLSGDEQYF	TGTGCCACCAGTGATTTATCCGGGGACGAGCAGTACTTC
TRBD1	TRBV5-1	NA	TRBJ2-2	CASSWWGQVSNTGELFF	TGCGCCAGCAGCTGGTGGGGACAGGTATCGAACACCGGGGAGCTGTTTTTT
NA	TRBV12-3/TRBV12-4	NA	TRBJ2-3	CASSLSFRDTQYF	TGTGCCAGCAGTTTATCCTTTCGGGATACGCAGTATTTT
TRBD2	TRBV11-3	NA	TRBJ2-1	CASSAGLAGRGEQFF	TGTGCCAGCAGCGCGGGACTAGCGGGCCGGGGAGAGCAGTTCTTC
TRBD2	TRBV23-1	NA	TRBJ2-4	CASSERASGSRAKNIQYF	TGCGCCAGCAGTGAGCGCGCTAGCGGGAGTCGGGCCAAAAACATTCAGTACTTC
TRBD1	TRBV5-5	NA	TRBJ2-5	CASSLPPGGGVETQYF	TGTGCCAGCAGCTTGCCCCCAGGGGGCGGCGTAGAGACCCAGTACTTC
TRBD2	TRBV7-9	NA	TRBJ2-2	CASSPGTTNTGELFF	TGTGCCAGCAGCCCCGGGACTACGAACACCGGGGAGCTGTTTTTT
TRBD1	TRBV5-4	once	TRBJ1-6	CASSSRGGGPGTPLHF	TGTGCCAGCAGCTCGAGAGGAGGGGGCCCCGGGACACCCCTCCACTTT
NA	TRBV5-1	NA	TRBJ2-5	CASSLRAPIQETQYF	TGCGCCAGCAGCTTGCGCGCCCCGATACAAGAGACCCAGTACTTC
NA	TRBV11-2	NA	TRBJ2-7	CASSLPSRVSSEQYF	TGTGCCAGCAGCTTACCCAGCAGGGTATCCAGCGAGCAGTACTTC
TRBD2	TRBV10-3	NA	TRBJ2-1	CAIKQVAGGNEQFF	TGTGCCATCAAGCAGGTAGCGGGCGGTAATGAGCAGTTCTTC
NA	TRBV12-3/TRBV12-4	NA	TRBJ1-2	CASRRNGLYGYTF	TGTGCCAGCAGAAGAAATGGGCTCTATGGCTACACCTTC
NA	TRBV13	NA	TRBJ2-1	CASSLGHSYNEQFF	TGTGCCAGCAGCCTGGGACATTCCTACAATGAGCAGTTCTTC
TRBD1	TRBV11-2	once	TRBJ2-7	CASSLDRGQVSSEQYF	TGTGCCAGCAGCTTAGATCGGGGACAGGTCTCATCCGAGCAGTACTTC
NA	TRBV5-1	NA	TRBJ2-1	CASSESMEQFF	TGCGCCAGCAGCGAAAGCATGGAGCAGTTCTTC
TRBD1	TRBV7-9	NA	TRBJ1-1	CASSSEGAGLSEAFF	TGTGCCAGCAGCTCTGAGGGGGCAGGTTTATCTGAAGCTTTCTTT
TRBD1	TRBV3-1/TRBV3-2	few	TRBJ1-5	CASSRQGMSQPQHF	TGTGCCAGCAGCCGACAGGGGATGAGCCAGCCCCAGCATTTT
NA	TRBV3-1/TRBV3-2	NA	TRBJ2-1	CASSQEGGYREQFF	TGTGCCAGCAGCCAAGAAGGAGGCTATCGGGAGCAGTTCTTC
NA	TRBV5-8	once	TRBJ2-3	CASSFSSGTDTQYF	TGTGCCAGCAGCTTTTCTAGCGGCACAGATACGCAGTATTTT
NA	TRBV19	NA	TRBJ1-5	CASSTEKHYQPQHF	TGTGCCAGTTCGACGGAGAAGCACTATCAGCCCCAGCATTTT
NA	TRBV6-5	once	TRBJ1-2	CASSYSGTADYGYTF	TGTGCCAGCAGTTACTCTGGCACCGCGGACTATGGCTACACCTTC
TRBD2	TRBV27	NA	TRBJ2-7	CASRRAGEGYEQYF	TGTGCCAGCAGGCGAGCGGGAGAAGGCTACGAGCAGTACTTC
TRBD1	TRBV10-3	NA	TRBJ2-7	CAISRDRDVDEQYF	TGTGCCATCAGCCGGGACAGGGACGTTGACGAGCAGTACTTC
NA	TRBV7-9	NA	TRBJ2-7	CASSRIRQGGKGHEQYF	TGTGCCAGCAGCCGAATCCGTCAGGGAGGAAAGGGACACGAGCAGTACTTC
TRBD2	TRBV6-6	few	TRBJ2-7	CASSAGADEQYF	TGTGCCAGCAGTGCGGGAGCTGACGAGCAGTACTTC
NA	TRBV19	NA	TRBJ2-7	CASSIGPGLRDEQYF	TGTGCCAGTAGTATAGGCCCGGGTTTGCGGGACGAGCAGTACTTC
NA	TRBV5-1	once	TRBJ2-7	CASSLGYPAYEQYF	TGCGCCAGCAGCTTGGGCTATCCCGCCTACGAGCAGTACTTC
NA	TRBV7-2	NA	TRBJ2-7	CASSLAPTGTYEQYF	TGTGCCAGCAGCTTAGCGCCTACAGGTACCTACGAGCAGTACTTC
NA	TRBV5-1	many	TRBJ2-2	CASSLNTGELFF	TGCGCCAGCAGCCTGAACACCGGGGAGCTGTTTTTT
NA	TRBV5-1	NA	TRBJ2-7	CASSWRGDSYEQYF	TGCGCCAGCAGCTGGAGGGGGGACAGCTACGAGCAGTACTTC
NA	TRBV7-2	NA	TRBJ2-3	CASSSSVTDTQYF	TGTGCCAGCAGCTCTAGCGTTACAGATACGCAGTATTTT
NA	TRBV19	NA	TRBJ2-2	CASSGSGLYTGELFF	TGTGCCAGTTCGGGCAGCGGATTATACACCGGGGAGCTGTTTTTT
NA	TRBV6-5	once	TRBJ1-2	CASSNPLDVRGYTF	TGTGCCAGCAGCAACCCCCTGGATGTGCGGGGCTACACCTTC
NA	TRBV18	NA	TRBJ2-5	CASSRQGGRETQYF	TGTGCCAGCTCACGACAGGGCGGGAGGGAGACCCAGTACTTC
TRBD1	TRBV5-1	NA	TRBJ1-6	CASRRDRGNSPLHF	TGCGCCAGCCGCCGGGACAGGGGTAATTCACCCCTCCACTTT
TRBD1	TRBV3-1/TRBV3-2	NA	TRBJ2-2	CASSQEGQGALGELFF	TGTGCCAGCAGCCAAGAGGGACAGGGGGCGCTTGGCGAGCTGTTTTTT
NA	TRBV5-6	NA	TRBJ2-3	CASSLGGFEGYGTDTQYF	TGTGCCAGCAGCTTGGGAGGGTTTGAGGGATATGGCACAGATACGCAGTATTTT
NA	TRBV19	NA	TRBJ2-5	CASSFSGQTLGETQYF	TGTGCCAGTAGTTTTTCTGGACAAACCCTTGGAGAGACCCAGTACTTC
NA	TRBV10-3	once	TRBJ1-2	CASQDGGANYGYTF	TGTGCCTCCCAGGACGGGGGGGCTAACTATGGCTACACCTTC
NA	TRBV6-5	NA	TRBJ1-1	CASSGGGRGTEAFF	TGTGCCAGCAGCGGGGGGGGGCGAGGCACTGAAGCTTTCTTT
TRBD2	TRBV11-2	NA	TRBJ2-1	CASSFSGRNYNEQFF	TGTGCCAGCAGTTTTAGCGGGAGGAACTACAATGAGCAGTTCTTC
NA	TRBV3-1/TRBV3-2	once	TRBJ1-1	CASSQVGGNTEAFF	TGTGCCAGCAGCCAAGTGGGAGGGAACACTGAAGCTTTCTTT
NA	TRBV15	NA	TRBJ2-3	CATSRGEIAATDTQYF	TGTGCCACCAGCAGAGGAGAGATAGCGGCCACAGATACGCAGTATTTT
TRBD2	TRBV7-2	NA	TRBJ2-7	CASSHRGEVTSGQPYEQYF	TGTGCCAGCAGCCACCGAGGGGAAGTCACTAGCGGACAGCCCTACGAGCAGTACTTC
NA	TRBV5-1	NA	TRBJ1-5	CASSSTGNSNQPQHF	TGCGCCAGCAGCTCGACAGGTAATAGCAATCAGCCCCAGCATTTT